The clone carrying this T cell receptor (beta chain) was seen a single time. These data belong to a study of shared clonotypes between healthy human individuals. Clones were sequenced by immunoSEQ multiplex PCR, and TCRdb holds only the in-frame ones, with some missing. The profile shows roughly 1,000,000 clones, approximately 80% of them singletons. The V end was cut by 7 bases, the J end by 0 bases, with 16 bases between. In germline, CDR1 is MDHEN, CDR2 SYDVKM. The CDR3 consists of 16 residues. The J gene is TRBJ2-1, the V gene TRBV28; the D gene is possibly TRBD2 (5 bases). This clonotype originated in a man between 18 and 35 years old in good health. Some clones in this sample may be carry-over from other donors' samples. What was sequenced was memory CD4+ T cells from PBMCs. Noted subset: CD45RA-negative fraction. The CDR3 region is CASTPSAVSSYNEQFF. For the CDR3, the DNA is TGTGCCAGCACCCCCTCAGCGGTAAGCTCCTACAATGAGCAGTTCTTC. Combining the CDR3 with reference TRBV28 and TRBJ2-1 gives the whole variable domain DVKVTQSSRYLVKRTGEKVFLECVQDMDHENMFWYRQDPGLGLRLIYFSYDVKMKEKGDIPEGYSVSREKKERFSLILESASTNQTSMYLCASTPSAVSSYNEQFFGPGTRLTVL.